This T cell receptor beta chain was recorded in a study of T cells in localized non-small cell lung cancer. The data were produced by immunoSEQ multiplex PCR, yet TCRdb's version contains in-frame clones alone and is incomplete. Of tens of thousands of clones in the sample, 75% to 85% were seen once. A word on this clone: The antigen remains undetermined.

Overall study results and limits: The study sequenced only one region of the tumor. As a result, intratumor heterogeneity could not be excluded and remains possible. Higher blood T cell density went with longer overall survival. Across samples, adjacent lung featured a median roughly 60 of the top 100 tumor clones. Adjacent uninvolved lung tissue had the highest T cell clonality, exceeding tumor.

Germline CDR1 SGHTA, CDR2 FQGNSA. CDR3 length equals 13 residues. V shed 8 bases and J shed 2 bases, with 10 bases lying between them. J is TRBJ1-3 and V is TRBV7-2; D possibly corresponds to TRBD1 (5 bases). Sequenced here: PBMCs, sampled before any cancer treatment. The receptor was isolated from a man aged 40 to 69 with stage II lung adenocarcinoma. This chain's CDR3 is CASGQGAGNTIYF. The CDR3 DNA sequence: TGTGCCAGCGGCCAGGGAGCTGGAAACACCATATATTTT.